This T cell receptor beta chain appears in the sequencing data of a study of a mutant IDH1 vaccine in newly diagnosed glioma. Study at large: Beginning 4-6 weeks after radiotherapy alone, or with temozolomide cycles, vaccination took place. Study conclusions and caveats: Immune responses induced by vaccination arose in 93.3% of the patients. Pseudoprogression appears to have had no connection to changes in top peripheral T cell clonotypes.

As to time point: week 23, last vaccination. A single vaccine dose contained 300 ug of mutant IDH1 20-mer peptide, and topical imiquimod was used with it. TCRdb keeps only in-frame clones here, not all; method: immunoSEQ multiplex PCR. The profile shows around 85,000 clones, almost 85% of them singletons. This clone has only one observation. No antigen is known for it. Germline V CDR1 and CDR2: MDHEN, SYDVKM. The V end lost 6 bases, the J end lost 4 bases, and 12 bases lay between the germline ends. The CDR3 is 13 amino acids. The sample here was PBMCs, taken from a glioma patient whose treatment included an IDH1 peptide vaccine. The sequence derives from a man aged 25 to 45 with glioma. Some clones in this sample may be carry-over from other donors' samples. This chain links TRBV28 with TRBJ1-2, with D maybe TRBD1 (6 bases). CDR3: CASSTGQIYGYTF. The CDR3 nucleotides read TGTGCCAGCAGCACCGGACAGATCTATGGCTACACCTTC.